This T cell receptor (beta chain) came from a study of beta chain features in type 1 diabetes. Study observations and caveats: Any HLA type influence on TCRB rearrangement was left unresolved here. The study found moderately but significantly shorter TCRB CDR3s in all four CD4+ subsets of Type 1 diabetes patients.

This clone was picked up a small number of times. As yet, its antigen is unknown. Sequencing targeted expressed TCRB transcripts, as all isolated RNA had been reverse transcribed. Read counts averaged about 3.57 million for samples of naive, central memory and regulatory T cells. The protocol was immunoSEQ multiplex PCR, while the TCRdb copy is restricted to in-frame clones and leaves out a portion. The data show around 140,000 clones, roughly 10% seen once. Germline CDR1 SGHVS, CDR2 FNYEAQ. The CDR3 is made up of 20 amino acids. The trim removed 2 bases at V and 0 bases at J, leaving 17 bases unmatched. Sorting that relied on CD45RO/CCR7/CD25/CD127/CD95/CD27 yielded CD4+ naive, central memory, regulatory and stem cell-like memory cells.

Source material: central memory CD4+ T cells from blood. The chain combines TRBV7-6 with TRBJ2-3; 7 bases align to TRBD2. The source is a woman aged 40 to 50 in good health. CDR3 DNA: TGTGCCAGCAGCTTAACACCTCGGGCGGGGAGGGACTCTAGCACAGATACGCAGTATTTT. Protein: CASSLTPRAGRDSSTDTQYF.